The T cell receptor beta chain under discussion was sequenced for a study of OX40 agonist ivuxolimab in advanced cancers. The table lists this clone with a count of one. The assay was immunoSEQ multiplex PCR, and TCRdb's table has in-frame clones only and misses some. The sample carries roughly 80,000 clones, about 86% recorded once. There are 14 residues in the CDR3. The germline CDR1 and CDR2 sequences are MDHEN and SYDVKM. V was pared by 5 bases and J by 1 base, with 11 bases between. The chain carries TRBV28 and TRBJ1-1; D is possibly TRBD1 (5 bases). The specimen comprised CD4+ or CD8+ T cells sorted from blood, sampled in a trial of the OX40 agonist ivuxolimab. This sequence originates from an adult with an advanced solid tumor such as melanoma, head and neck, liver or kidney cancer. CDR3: CASSVLRGNTEAFF. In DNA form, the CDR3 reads TGTGCCAGCAGTGTACTAAGGGGGAACACTGAAGCTTTCTTT.